The next 8 T cell receptor beta chains were all read from a single sample in a study of early T cells in non-severe SARS-CoV-2 infection (dated by TCRdb to the early 2020s). Receptor amplification or capture employed 5' RACE. Sequenced on a NextSeq 500. The public reads were run again by TCRdb, first through fastp at Q25 and then through MiXCR, and only productive beta chains were kept. Merged by CDR3 protein, the rows form single entries marked with the most common genes and DNA. This sample is represented by 66,000 or so distinct CDR3 sequences; around 13% of them were singletons. About 7.7% of the sample is held by the ten biggest clonotypes. Specimen: whole blood. These receptors originate from an adult who was a healthcare worker with PCR-confirmed SARS-CoV-2 infection or an uninfected control (not recorded which).

This clonotype has ten or more counts. For the CDR3, the DNA is TGTGCCGCAGGACAGAGCTCTGGAAACACCATATATTTT. This codes for CAAGQSSGNTIYF. The chain employs TRBV6-6 and TRBJ1-3; the D gene is possibly TRBD1 (6 bases). Germline CDR1 is MNHNY and CDR2 is SVGAGI (reference sequence). Trimming cost V 11 bases and J 0 bases, with 11 bases left between them. The CDR3 consists of 13 residues.

This clonotype was counted a few times. The chain is built from TRBV6-6 and TRBJ1-2; D gene ambiguous. The V and J ends lost 9 bases and 8 bases respectively, with 16 bases between them. The germline V gene has CDR1 MNHNY and CDR2 SVGAGI (reference sequence). This CDR3 is built from 12 residues. The CDR3 DNA sequence: TGTGCCAGTTCATCGGCGATTAGCGGCTACACCTTC. Its translation is CASSSAISGYTF.

This clonotype was recorded a few times. The chain is built from TRBV4-3 and TRBJ2-7, with a tentative D call TRBD2 (5 bases). CDR1 and CDR2 (germline): LGHNA, YSLEER. V was trimmed by 0 bases and J by 2 bases, leaving 14 bases between them. This CDR3 comprises 16 residues. CDR3 DNA: TGCGCCAGCAGCCAAGAGTGGGGAGACACCCCCTACGAGCAGTACTTC. Translated, it gives CASSQEWGDTPYEQYF.

Here the CDR3 DNA reads TGTGCCAGCAGCCCTAATCCGGGACTAGCAAGCAGAGAGCAGTACTTC. Its translation: CASSPNPGLASREQYF. The V and J genes are TRBV9 and TRBJ2-7, with 9 bases that match TRBD2. This CDR3 is built from 16 residues. CDR1 SGDLS and CDR2 YYNGEE come from the germline V gene. Trimming cost V 4 bases and J 7 bases; bases outside gene matches: 15. The full variable domain, in which reference TRBV9 and TRBJ2-7 provide the parts outside the CDR3, is DSGVTQTPKHLITATGQRVTLRCSPRSGDLSVYWYQQSLDQGLQFLIQYYNGEERAKGNILERFSAQQFPDLHSELNLSSLELGDSALYFCASSPNPGLASREQYFGPGTRLTVT.

This clonotype has more than one count but fewer than ten. This sequence joins TRBV6-2 or TRBV6-3 and TRBJ2-7; TRBD1 is a possible D gene (6 bases). Looked up from germline, CDR1 is MNHEY and CDR2 is SVGEGT. Trimming shortened V by 2 bases and J by 3 bases, and 20 bases separated the two germline ends. The CDR3 spans 17 residues. The CDR3 nucleotides are TGTGCCAGCAGTTACCCCCTTTTGAGGGGGACATACTACGAGCAGTACTTC. It specifies CASSYPLLRGTYYEQYF.

The chain joins TRBV29-1 to TRBJ2-6; D remains ambiguous. Germline V gene data show CDR1 as SQVTM and CDR2 as ANQGSEA. CDR3 size: 15 residues. V lost 4 bases and J 0 bases, leaving 10 bases between the germline ends. The CDR3 DNA sequence: TGCAGCGTTGCGGCCGGCAGCTCTGGGGCCAACGTCCTGACTTTC. Translation: CSVAAGSSGANVLTF.

The gene calls are TRBV27 and TRBJ2-3; D may match TRBD1 or TRBD2 (5 bases each). Germline loops: CDR1 MNHEY, CDR2 SMNVEV (reference sequence). The length of the CDR3 is 20 residues. V dropped 5 bases and J dropped 7 bases, with 34 bases sitting between them. In DNA form, the CDR3 reads TGTGCCAGCAGTCCAAACCACGGGACGGCGGATAGATTCCTTTCTTATACGCAGTATTTT. Amino acid sequence: CASSPNHGTADRFLSYTQYF.

This clonotype was recorded a few times. A read error may account for a junction end that differs from germline. V usage is TRBV7-7 and J usage is TRBJ2-1, with D perhaps matching TRBD1 (5 bases). The CDR3 runs to 14 residues. Germline lookup yields CDR1 SSHAT and CDR2 FNYEAQ (reference sequence). The CDR3 loop reads CASSSLGLGNEQFF. The CDR3 bases are TGTGCTAGCAGCTCCCTGGGGCTAGGCAATGAGCAGTTCTTC.